These 5 T cell receptor beta chains were sequenced from one sample in a study of regulatory T cells. Study observations and caveats: CD3G-deficient patients' regulatory T cells showed reduced Shannon diversity versus autologous conventional CD4+ and control regulatory cells.

Their antigen targets remain unknown. Primers: 52 TRBV forward and 13 TRBJ reverse. The table came from immunoSEQ multiplex PCR; TCRdb's copy has only in-frame clones and leaves some out. The data show about 6,100 clones, around 89% seen once. Material: CD4+ Tregs sorted from blood. The receptors derive from a person between 18 and 35 years old with CD3G deficiency.

This clone came up once. This rearrangement joins TRBV9 to TRBJ2-2, with a weak D call TRBD2 (6 bases). This CDR3 is built from 17 residues. The germline gives CDR1 SGDLS, CDR2 YYNGEE. The germline V and J ends were trimmed by 3 bases and 4 bases, with 19 bases remaining between them. This CDR3 is CASSANDAGTSTGELFF. Here the CDR3 DNA reads TGTGCCAGCAGCGCTAATGATGCGGGAACGAGCACCGGGGAGCTGTTTTTT.

V usage is TRBV6-5 and J usage is TRBJ1-4; 7 positions agree with TRBD1. Germline V gives CDR1 MNHEY, CDR2 SVGAGI. The CDR3 is 16 residues long. Trimming removed 4 bases from V and 2 bases from J; junction bases left unmatched: 7. DNA for the CDR3: TGTGCCAGCAGTTTTGCAGGGGGACGGACTAATGAAAAACTGTTTTTT. This sequence encodes CASSFAGGRTNEKLFF.

The V call is TRBV4-1, the J call TRBJ2-7, with 8 bases fitting TRBD2. This CDR3 spans 15 amino acids. The V gene's germline CDR1 is MGHRA and CDR2 YSYEKL. Losses at the gene ends were 0 bases for V and 7 bases for J; bases not matched to a gene: 8. The CDR3 nucleotides read TGCGCCAGCAGCCAAGACCCCGGGGGGGCCTGGGAGCAGTACTTC. It encodes CASSQDPGGAWEQYF.

The CDR3 sequence: CASSLTGGGTEAFF. The CDR3 nucleotides read TGTGCCAGCAGCCTGACAGGGGGAGGGACTGAAGCTTTCTTT. The gene calls are TRBV6-1 and TRBJ1-1, with 9 nucleotides matching TRBD1. CDR3 length equals 14 residues. In germline, CDR1 is MNHNS, CDR2 SASEGT. Trimming took 6 bases from V and 5 from J; bases not matched to a gene: 7.

The CDR3 nucleotides read TGTGCCAGCAGCTACCGCGGGGGATTAAAAGAGACCCAGTACTTC. Residues: CASSYRGGLKETQYF. The chain is built from TRBV28 and TRBJ2-5; 7 bases align to TRBD2. Unmatched junction bases numbered 10, after V lost 6 bases and J lost 3 bases. The germline V gene has CDR1 MDHEN and CDR2 SYDVKM. The length of the CDR3 is 15 residues.